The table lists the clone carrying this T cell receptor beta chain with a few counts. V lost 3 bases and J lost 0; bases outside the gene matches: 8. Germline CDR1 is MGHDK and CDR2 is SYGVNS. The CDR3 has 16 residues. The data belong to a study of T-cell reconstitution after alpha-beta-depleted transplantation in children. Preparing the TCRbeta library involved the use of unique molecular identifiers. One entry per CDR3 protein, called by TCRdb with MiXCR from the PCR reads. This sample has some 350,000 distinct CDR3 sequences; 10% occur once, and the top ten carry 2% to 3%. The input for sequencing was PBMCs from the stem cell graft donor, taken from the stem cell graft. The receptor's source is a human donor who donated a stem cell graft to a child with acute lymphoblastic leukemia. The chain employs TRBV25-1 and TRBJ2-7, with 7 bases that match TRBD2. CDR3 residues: CASSEGGADFSYEQYF. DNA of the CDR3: TGTGCCAGCAGTGAGGGAGGGGCGGACTTCTCCTACGAGCAGTACTTC.